The entry below describes one TCR beta chain. Its specificity is not known. The method was immunoSEQ multiplex PCR; TCRdb's version includes in-frame clones alone and lacks a portion of them. The sample records 150,000 to 200,000 clones, 80% to 90% being singletons. The length of the CDR3 is 14 residues. The V and J ends lost 0 bases and 8 bases respectively, with 14 bases between them. Germline V gene lookup returns CDR1 SGHRS and CDR2 YFSETQ. The data stem from a study of T cell responses to AZD1222 COVID-19 vaccine. Study conclusions and caveats: Spike was spanned by vaccine-associated CD4 TCRs, with dominance at 160-218 and 743-854.

The TCR comes from an adult in good health. The chain has TRBV5-1 and TRBJ1-1; D is undetermined. Source: peripheral blood, taken on day 0 of AZD1222 vaccination. The CDR3: CASSLGDLASEAFF. Written as DNA, the CDR3 is TGCGCCAGCAGCTTGGGTGACCTTGCCTCCGAAGCTTTCTTT.